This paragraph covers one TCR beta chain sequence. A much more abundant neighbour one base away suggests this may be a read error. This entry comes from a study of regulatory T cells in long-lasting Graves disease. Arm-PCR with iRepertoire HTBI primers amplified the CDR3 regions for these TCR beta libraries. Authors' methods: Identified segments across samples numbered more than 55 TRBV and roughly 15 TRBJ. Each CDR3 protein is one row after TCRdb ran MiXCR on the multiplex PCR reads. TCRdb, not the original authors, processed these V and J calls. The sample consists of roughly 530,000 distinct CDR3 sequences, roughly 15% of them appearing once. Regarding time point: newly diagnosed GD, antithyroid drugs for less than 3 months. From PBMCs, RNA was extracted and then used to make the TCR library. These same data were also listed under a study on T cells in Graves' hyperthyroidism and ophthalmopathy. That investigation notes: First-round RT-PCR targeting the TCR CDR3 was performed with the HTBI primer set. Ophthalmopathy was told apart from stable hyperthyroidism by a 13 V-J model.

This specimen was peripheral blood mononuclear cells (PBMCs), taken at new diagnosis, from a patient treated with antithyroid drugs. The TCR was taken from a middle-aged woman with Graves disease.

The CDR3 here is CASSQRAIYEQHF. The CDR3 nucleotides are TGTGCCAGCAGCCAACGGGCCATTTACGAGCAGCACTTC. The V gene is TRBV3-1, the J gene TRBJ2-7; no clear D. Germline V gene lookup returns CDR1 LGHDT and CDR2 YNNKEL (reference sequence). This CDR3 region has 13 residues.